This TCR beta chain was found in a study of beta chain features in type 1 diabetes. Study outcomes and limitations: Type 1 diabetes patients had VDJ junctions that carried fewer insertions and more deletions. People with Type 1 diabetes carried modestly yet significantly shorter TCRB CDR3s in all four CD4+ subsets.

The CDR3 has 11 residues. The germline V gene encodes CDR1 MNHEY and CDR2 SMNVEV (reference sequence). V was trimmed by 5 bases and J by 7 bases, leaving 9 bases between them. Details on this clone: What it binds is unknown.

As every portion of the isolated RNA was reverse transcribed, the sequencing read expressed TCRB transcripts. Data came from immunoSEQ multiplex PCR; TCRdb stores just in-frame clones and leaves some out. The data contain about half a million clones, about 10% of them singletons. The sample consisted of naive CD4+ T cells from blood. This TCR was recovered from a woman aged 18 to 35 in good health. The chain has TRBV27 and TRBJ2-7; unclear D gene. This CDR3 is CASSQSREQYF. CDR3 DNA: TGTGCCAGCAGTCAATCGAGGGAGCAGTACTTC.